This TCR beta chain was identified during a study of beta chain features in type 1 diabetes. Study conclusions and caveats: Reduced insertions and increased deletions marked VDJ junctions in type 1 diabetes patients.

Worth noting for this clone: Its cognate antigen is unknown.

A sort by CD45RO/CCR7/CD25/CD127/CD95/CD27 yielded CD4+ naive, central memory, regulatory and stem cell-like memory cells. Expressed TCRB transcripts were sequenced because the entire RNA isolate underwent reverse transcription. Assay used: immunoSEQ multiplex PCR; TCRdb lists only in-frame clones, some missing. The sample has under 500,000 clones, 25% to 35% seen once; the top ten hold roughly 0.06%. The TCR was taken from a man aged 18 to 35 in good health. The sample was naive CD4+ T cells from blood.

The CDR3 DNA sequence: TGTGCCTGGAGTGTAACAGCGGAGACCCAGTACTTC. It yields the protein CAWSVTAETQYF. The chain combines TRBV30 with TRBJ2-5; D remains unclear. CDR3 length: 12 amino acids. Germline values: CDR1 GTSNPN, CDR2 SVGIG (reference sequence). The V and J ends lost 0 bases and 5 bases respectively, with 7 bases between them.